These 12 T cell receptor beta chains were all obtained from the same sample, sequenced in a study of blood T cell repertoires in COVID-19. Using immunoSEQ multiplex PCR, the repertoire was profiled, and TCRdb retains in-frame clones only, with some absent. The sample lists about 44,000 clones; 87% were seen once. The sequencing sample was made of peripheral blood. Every receptor here comes from a woman aged 80 or over in a cohort sampled during active or convalescent COVID-19.

This clone has more than one count but fewer than ten. This chain uses TRBV5-8 with TRBJ1-1; tentative D call: TRBD1 (6 bases). Between the trimmed V and J ends, which lost 2 bases and 9 bases, there was a span of 17 bases. The CDR3 consists of 14 residues. Per germline, CDR1 SGHTS and CDR2 YDEGEE. CDR3 nucleotide sequence: TGTGCCAGCAGCTTCCAGGGGTTAGGATTTCAAGCTTTCTTT. Residues: CASSFQGLGFQAFF.

V usage is TRBV19 and J usage is TRBJ2-1, with 13 positions matching TRBD2. Germline CDR1 LNHDA, CDR2 SQIVND (reference sequence). The CDR3 loop spans 14 amino acids. V gave up 7 bases and J gave up 8 bases; unmatched junction bases: 5. This CDR3 reads CASTRTSGGHEQFF. The CDR3 DNA reads as TGTGCCAGTACACGGACTAGCGGGGGCCATGAGCAGTTCTTC.

This clone has just one count. This chain uses TRBV7-9 with TRBJ2-7; 12 nucleotides align to TRBD2. The junction had 5 bases not matched to a gene; V was cut back by 5 bases and J by 6 bases. This CDR3 is built from 14 residues. Germline lookup yields CDR1 SEHNR and CDR2 FQNEAQ (reference sequence). The CDR3 loop reads CASSASGRAGEQYF. Here the CDR3 DNA reads TGTGCCAGCAGCGCTAGCGGGAGGGCGGGCGAGCAGTACTTC. Using reference TRBV7-9 and TRBJ2-7 for the parts outside the CDR3, the full variable domain is DTGVSQNPRHKITKRGQNVTFRCDPISEHNRLYWYRQTLGQGPEFLTYFQNEAQLEKSRLLSDRFSAERPKGSFSTLEIQRTEQGDSAMYLCASSASGRAGEQYFGPGTRLTVT.

The CDR3, as DNA: TGTGCCGTACAGGGGGCGTCGACAGATACGCAGTATTTT. Translated, it gives CAVQGASTDTQYF. This chain links TRBV10-3 with TRBJ2-3, with 9 bases matching TRBD1. V dropped 11 bases and J dropped 3; count of bases not matched to a gene: 6. Germline V gene data show CDR1 as ENHRY and CDR2 as SYGVKD. The CDR3 runs to 13 residues.

V is TRBV15 and J is TRBJ1-1; a possible D gene is TRBD1 (5 bases). The CDR3 length is 15 residues. V was cut by 4 bases and J by 2 bases, with 14 bases left in between. Germline lookup yields CDR1 LNHNV and CDR2 YYDKDF (reference sequence). The CDR3 DNA reads as TGTGCCACCAGCACCGCGGGACGGGCAAACACTGAAGCTTTCTTT. It translates to CATSTAGRANTEAFF.

This clone was counted a single time. The DNA for the CDR3 is TGTGCCAGCTCACCGACTCAAAACACTGAAGCTTTCTTT. Its translation: CASSPTQNTEAFF. This chain connects TRBV18 to TRBJ1-1; D call uncertain. The CDR3 covers 13 residues. The V end was cut by 3 bases, the J end by 2 bases, with 7 bases between. Germline CDR1 and CDR2: KGHSH and LQKENI.

This clone was counted once. J is TRBJ2-2 and V is TRBV7-8; D possibly corresponds to TRBD1 (7 bases). CDR3 length equals 13 residues. The germline V gene encodes CDR1 SGHVS and CDR2 FQNEAQ. V gave up 7 bases and J gave up 4 bases, with 10 bases separating them. For the CDR3, the DNA is TGTGCCAGCACTCAGGGGGGCACCGGGGAGCTGTTTTTT. Amino acid sequence: CASTQGGTGELFF.

This clone has only one observation. The rearrangement links TRBV12-3 or TRBV12-4 to TRBJ2-1, with a tentative D call TRBD2 (5 bases). Between the trimmed V and J ends, which lost 4 bases and 3 bases, there was a span of 7 bases. CDR3 size: 13 residues. The DNA for the CDR3 is TGTGCCAGCAGTTATACTAGCTACAATGAGCAGTTCTTC. Translation: CASSYTSYNEQFF.

The chain carries TRBV12-3 or TRBV12-4 and TRBJ1-1; 7 bases fit TRBD1. CDR3 length equals 11 residues. J lost 8 bases, V lost 5 bases, and 2 bases had no gene match. The CDR3 loop reads CASSPGQEAFF. The CDR3 region has the DNA TGTGCCAGCAGTCCGGGACAGGAAGCTTTCTTT.

The chain uses TRBV4-1 and TRBJ1-6; 7 bases agree with TRBD1. The germline CDR1 and CDR2 sequences are MGHRA and YSYEKL. This CDR3 is 18 amino acids long. With 2 bases clipped from V and 0 bases from J, the junction kept 7 bases outside the gene matches. CDR3 coding DNA: TGCGCCAGCAGCCAACAATTGTCAGGGGGCTCCTATAATTCACCCCTCCACTTT. Protein: CASSQQLSGGSYNSPLHF.

The chain couples TRBV2 to TRBJ2-1; 9 nucleotides match TRBD1. The trim removed 4 bases at V and 0 bases at J, leaving 7 bases unmatched. The CDR3 loop spans 17 amino acids. Germline assignment: CDR1 SNHLY and CDR2 FYNNEI. The CDR3 loop reads CASSATGGLSSYNEQFF. CDR3 coding DNA: TGTGCCAGCAGTGCTACAGGGGGCCTAAGCTCCTACAATGAGCAGTTCTTC.

V is TRBV5-4 and J is TRBJ2-1; 9 nucleotides line up with TRBD2. Germline V gene lookup returns CDR1 SGHNT and CDR2 YYREEE (reference sequence). This CDR3 contains 15 residues. Trimming at V came to 4 bases and at J to 4 bases, leaving 6 bases not matched to a gene. CDR3 loop: CASSAGTSRYNEQFF. Written as DNA, the CDR3 is TGTGCCAGCAGCGCCGGGACTAGCAGATACAATGAGCAGTTCTTC.